This T cell receptor beta chain was recovered during a study of technical replicates of blood from a few donors. J was trimmed by 3 bases and V by 4 bases; bases with no gene match: 3. CDR3 length equals 15 residues. Germline loops: CDR1 MNHEY, CDR2 SMNVEV (reference sequence). Sequenced by immunoSEQ multiplex PCR; TCRdb stores in-frame clones only, minus some. The table includes about 78,000 clones, just under 95% detected once. Material for sequencing was T cells isolated from PBMCs. The clonotype originates from a human donor in good health. The chain combines TRBV27 with TRBJ2-7; TRBD2 matches at 13 bases. The CDR3 loop reads CASSSGLAGNYEQYF. DNA of the CDR3: TGTGCCAGCAGTTCGGGACTAGCGGGAAACTACGAGCAGTACTTC.